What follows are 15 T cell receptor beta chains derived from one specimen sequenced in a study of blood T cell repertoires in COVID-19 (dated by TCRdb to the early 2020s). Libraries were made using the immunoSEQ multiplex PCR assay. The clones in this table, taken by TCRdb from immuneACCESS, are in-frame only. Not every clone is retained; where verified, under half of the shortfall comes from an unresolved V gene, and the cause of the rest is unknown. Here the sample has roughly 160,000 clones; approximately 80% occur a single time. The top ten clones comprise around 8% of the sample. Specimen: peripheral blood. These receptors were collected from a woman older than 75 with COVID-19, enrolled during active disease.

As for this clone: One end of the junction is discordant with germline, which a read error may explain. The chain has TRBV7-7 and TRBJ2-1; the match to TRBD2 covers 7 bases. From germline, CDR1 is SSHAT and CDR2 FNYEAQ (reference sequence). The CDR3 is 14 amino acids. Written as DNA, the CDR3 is TGTGCTAGCAGCTTGGCTCCCACTAGCGAGGAGCAGTTCTTC. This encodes CASSLAPTSEEQFF.

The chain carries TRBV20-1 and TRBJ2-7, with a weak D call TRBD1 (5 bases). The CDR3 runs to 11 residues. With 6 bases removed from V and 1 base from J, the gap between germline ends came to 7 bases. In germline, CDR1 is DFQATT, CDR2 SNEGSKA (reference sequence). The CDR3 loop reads CSARQSYEQYF. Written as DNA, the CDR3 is TGCAGTGCCCGACAGTCCTACGAGCAGTACTTC.

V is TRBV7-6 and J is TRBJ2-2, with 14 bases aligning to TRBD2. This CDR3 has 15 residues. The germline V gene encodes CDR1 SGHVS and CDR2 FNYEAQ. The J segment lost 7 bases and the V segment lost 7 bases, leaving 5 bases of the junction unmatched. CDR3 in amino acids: CASTGTSGSGGELFF. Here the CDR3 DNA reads TGTGCCAGCACCGGGACTAGCGGGAGCGGCGGGGAGCTGTTTTTT. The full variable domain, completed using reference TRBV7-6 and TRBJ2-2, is GAGVSQSPRYKVTKRGQDVALRCDPISGHVSLYWYRQALGQGPEFLTYFNYEAQQDKSGLPNDRFSAERPEGSISTLTIQRTEQRDSAMYRCASTGTSGSGGELFFGEGSRLTVL.

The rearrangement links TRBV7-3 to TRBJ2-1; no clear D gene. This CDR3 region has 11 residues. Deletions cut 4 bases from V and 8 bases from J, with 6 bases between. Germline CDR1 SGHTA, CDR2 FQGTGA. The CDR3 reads CASSSGYEQFF. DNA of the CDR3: TGTGCCAGCAGCTCCGGTTATGAGCAGTTCTTC.

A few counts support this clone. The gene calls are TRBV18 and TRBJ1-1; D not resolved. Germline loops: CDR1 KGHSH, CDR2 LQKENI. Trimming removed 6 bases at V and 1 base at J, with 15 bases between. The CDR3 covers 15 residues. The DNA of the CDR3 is TGTGCCAGCTCCCCCAGGCAGGTGAGGAACACTGAAGCTTTCTTT. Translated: CASSPRQVRNTEAFF.

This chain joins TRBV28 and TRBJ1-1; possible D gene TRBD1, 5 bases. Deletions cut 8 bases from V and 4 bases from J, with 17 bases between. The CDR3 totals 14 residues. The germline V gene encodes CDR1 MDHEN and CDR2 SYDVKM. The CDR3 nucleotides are TGTGCCAGCCGGCAATGGATTAGGGGCACTGAAGCTTTCTTT. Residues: CASRQWIRGTEAFF.

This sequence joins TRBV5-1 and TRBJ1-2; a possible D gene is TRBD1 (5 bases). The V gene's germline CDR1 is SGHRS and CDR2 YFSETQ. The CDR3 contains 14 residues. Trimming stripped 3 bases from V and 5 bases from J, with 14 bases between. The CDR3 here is CASSSSTGPYGYTF. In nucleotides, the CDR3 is TGCGCCAGCAGCTCGTCTACAGGCCCTTATGGCTACACCTTC. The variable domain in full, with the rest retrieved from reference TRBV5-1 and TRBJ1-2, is KAGVTQTPRYLIKTRGQQVTLSCSPISGHRSVSWYQQTPGQGLQFLFEYFSETQRNKGNFPGRFSGRQFSNSRSEMNVSTLELGDSALYLCASSSSTGPYGYTFGSGTRLTVV.

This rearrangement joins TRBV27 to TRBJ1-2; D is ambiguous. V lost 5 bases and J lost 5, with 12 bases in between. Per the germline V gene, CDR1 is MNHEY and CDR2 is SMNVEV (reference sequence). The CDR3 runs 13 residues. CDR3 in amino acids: CASSPTVTYGYTF. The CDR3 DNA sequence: TGTGCCAGCAGTCCAACAGTTACTTATGGCTACACCTTC.

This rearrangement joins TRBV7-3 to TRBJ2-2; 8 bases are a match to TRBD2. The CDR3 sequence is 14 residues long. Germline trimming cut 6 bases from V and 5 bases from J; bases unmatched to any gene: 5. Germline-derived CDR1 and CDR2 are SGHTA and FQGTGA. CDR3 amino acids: CASRPTSGTGELFF. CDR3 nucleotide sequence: TGTGCCAGCAGACCAACTAGCGGTACCGGGGAGCTGTTTTTT.

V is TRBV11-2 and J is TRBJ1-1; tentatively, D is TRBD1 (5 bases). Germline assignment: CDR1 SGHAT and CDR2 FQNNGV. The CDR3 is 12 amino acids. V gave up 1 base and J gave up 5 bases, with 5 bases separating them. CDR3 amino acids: CASSLAGTEAFF. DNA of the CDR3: TGTGCCAGCAGCTTAGCAGGGACTGAAGCTTTCTTT.

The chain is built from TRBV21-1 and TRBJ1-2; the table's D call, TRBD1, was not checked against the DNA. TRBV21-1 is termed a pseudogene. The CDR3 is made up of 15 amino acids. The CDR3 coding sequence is TGTGCCAGCAGCAAAGCGCATTCAGGGGGTGGTGGCTACACCTTC. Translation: CASSKAHSGGGGYTF.

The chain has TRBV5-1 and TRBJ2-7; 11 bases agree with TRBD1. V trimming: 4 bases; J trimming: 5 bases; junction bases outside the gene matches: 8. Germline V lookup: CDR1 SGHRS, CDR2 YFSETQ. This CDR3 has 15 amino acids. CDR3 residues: CASSPFRDRGDEQYF. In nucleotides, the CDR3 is TGCGCCAGCAGCCCATTCCGGGACAGGGGGGACGAGCAGTACTTC.

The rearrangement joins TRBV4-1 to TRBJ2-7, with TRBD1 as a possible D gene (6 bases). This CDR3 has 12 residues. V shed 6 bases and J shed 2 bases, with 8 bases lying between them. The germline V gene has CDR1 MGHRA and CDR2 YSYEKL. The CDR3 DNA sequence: TGCGCCAGCAGTGGGGGCGCCTACGAGCAGTACTTC. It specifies CASSGGAYEQYF.

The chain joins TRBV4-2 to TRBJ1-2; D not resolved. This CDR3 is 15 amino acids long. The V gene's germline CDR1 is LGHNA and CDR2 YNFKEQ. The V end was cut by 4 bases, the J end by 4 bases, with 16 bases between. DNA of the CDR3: TGTGCCAGCAGCCCCCGGGGAGGGAGCTCCTATGGCTACACCTTC. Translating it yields CASSPRGGSSYGYTF.

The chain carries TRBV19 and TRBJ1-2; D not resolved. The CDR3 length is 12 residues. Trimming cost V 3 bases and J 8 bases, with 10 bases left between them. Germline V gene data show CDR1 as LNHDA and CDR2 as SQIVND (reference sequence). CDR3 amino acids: CASSIEGRGYTF. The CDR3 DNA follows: TGTGCCAGTAGTATCGAAGGGAGAGGCTACACCTTC.